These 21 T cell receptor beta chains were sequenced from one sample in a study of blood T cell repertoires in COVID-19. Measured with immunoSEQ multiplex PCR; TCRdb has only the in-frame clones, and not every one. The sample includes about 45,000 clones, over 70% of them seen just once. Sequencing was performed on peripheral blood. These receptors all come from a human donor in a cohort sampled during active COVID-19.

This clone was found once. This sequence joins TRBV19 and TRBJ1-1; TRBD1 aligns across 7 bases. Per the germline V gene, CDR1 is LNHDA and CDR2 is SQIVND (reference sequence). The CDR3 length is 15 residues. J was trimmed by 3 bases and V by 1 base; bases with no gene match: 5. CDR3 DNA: TGTGCCAGTAGTATAGCCGAGGACAGGTACACTGAAGCTTTCTTT. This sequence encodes CASSIAEDRYTEAFF.

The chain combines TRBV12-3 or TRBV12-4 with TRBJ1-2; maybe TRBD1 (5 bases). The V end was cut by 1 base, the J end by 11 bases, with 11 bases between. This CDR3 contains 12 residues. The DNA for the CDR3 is TGTGCCAGCAGTTTAGAGGGGCGCCGATACACCTTC. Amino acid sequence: CASSLEGRRYTF.

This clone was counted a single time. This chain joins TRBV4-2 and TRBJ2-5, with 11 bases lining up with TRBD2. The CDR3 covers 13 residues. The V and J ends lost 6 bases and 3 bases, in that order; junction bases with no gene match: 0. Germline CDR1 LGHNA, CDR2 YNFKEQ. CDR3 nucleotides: TGTGCCAGCAGACTAGCGGGAGAAGAGACCCAGTACTTC. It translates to CASRLAGEETQYF.

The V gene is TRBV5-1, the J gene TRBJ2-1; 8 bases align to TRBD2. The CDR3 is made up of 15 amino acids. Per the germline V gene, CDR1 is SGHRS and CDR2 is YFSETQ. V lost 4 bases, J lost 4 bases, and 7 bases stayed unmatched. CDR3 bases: TGCGCCAGCAGCGCCATAGCGGGAAATTACAATGAGCAGTTCTTC. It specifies CASSAIAGNYNEQFF.

CDR3 region: CALGGDTGELFF. CDR3 nucleotides: TGTGCCTTAGGGGGGGACACCGGGGAGCTGTTTTTT. This chain joins TRBV12-3 or TRBV12-4 and TRBJ2-2, with D maybe TRBD2 (7 bases). The CDR3 loop spans 12 amino acids. V lost 11 bases, J lost 3 bases, and 10 bases lay in between.

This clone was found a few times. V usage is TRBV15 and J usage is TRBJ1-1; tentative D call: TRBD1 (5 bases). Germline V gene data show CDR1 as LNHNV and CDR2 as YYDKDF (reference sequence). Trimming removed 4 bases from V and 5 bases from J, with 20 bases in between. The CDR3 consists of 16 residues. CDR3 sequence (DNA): TGTGCCACCAGCAAGGAATGGGGCGGGGCCGAGACTGAAGCTTTCTTT. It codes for CATSKEWGGAETEAFF.

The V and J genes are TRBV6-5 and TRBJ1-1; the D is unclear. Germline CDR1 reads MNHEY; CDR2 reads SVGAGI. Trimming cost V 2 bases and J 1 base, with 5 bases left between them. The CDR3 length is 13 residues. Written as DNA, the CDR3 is TGTGCCAGCAGTTACGGCAGGAACACTGAAGCTTTCTTT. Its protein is CASSYGRNTEAFF.

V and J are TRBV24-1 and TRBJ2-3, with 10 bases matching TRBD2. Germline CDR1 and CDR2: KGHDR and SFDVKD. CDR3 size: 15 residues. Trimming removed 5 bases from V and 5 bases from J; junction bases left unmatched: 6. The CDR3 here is CATSAPGLARDTQYF. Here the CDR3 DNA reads TGTGCCACCAGTGCTCCGGGACTAGCGAGAGATACGCAGTATTTT.

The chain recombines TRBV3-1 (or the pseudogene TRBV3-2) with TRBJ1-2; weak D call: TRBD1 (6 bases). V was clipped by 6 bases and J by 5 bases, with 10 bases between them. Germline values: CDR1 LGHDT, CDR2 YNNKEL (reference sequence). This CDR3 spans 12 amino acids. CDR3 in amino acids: CASSFTGYGYTF. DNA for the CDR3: TGTGCCAGCAGTTTTACAGGGTATGGCTACACCTTC.

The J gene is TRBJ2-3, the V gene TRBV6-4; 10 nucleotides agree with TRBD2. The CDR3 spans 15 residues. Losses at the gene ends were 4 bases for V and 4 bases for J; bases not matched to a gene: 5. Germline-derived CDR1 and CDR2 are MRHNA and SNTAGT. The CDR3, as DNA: TGTGCCAGCAGTGCTAGCGGGAGTAGCGCAGATACGCAGTATTTT. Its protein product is CASSASGSSADTQYF.

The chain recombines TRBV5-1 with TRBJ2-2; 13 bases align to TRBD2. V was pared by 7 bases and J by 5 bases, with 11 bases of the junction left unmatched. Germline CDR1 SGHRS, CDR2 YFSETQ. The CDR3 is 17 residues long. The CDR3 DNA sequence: TGCGCCAGCTGCATCACCGGGACTAGCGGGATAACCGGGGAGCTGTTTTTT. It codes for CASCITGTSGITGELFF.

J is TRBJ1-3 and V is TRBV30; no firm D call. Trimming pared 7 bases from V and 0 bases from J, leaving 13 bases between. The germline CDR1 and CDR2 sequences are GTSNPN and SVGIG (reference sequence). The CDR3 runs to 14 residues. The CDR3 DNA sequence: TGTGCCTCTAATGCGATGCTCTCTGGAAACACCATATATTTT. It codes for CASNAMLSGNTIYF.

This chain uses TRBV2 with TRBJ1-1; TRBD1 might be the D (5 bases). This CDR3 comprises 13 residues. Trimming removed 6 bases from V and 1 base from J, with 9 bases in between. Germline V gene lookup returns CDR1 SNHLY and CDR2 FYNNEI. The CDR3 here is CASRPTGNTEAFF. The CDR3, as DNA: TGTGCCAGCAGGCCTACAGGGAACACTGAAGCTTTCTTT. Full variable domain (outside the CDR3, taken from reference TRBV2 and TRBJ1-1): EPEVTQTPSHQVTQMGQEVILRCVPISNHLYFYWYRQILGQKVEFLVSFYNNEISEKSEIFDDQFSVERPDGSNFTLKIRSTKLEDSAMYFCASRPTGNTEAFFGQGTRLTVV.

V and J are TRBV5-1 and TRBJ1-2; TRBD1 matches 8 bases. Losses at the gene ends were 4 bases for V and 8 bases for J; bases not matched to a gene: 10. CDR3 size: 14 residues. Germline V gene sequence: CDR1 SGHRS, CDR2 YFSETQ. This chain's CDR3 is CASSDRQGPGGYTF. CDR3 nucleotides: TGCGCCAGCAGCGACAGACAGGGGCCGGGAGGCTACACCTTC.

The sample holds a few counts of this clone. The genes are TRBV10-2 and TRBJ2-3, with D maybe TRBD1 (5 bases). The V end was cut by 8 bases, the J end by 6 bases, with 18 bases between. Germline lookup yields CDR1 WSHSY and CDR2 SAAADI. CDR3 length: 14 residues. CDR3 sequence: CASLQGTGGDTQYF. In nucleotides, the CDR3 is TGCGCCAGCCTGCAGGGTACCGGTGGGGATACGCAGTATTTT.

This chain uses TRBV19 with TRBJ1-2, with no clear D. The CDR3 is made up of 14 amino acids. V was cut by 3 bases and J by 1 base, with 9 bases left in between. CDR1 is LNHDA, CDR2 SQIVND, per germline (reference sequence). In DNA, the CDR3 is TGTGCCAGTAGTATGAGGGTGGATAACTATGGCTACACCTTC. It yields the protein CASSMRVDNYGYTF.

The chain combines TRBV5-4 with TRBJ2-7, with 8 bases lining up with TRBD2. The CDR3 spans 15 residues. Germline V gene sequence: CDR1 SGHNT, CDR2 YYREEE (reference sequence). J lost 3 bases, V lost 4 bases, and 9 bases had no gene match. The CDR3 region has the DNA TGTGCCAGCAGCCAACATAGCGGGACGCTCTACGAGCAGTACTTC. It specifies CASSQHSGTLYEQYF.

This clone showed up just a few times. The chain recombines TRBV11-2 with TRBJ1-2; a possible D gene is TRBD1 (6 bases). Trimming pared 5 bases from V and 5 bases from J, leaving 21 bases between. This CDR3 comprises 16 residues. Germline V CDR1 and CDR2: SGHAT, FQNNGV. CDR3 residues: CASSPTRGRRGYGYTF. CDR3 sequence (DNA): TGTGCCAGCAGCCCTACCAGGGGAAGAAGGGGGTATGGCTACACCTTC.

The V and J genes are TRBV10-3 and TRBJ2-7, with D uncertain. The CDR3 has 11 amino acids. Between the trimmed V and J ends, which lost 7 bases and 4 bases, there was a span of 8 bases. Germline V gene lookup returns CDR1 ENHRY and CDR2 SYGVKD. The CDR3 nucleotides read TGTGCCATCACGGGTGGATACGAGCAGTACTTC. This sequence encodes CAITGGYEQYF.

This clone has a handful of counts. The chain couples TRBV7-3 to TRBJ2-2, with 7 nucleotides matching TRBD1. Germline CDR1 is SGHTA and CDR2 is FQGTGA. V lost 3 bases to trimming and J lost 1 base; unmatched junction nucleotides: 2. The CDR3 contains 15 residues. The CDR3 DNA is TGTGCCAGCAGCTTGGGGGACAGGAACACCGGGGAGCTGTTTTTT. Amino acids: CASSLGDRNTGELFF.

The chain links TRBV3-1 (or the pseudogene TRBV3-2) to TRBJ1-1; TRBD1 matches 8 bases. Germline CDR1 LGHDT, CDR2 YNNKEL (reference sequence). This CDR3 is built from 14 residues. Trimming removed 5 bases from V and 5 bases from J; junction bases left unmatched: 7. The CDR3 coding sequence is TGTGCCAGCAGCAATCAGGGGGCGAGTACTGAAGCTTTCTTT. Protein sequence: CASSNQGASTEAFF.